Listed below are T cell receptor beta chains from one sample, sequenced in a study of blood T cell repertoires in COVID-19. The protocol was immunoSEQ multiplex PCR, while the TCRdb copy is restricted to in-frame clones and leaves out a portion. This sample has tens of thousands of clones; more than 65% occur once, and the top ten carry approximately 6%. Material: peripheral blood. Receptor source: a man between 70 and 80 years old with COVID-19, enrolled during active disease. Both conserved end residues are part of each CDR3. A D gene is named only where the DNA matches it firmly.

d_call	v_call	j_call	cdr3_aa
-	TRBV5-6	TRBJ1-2	CASSLGQRSYGYTF
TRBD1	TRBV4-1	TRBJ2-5	CASSQGDRVWETQYF
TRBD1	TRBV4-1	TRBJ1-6	CASSQRAPRQGENLNSPLHF
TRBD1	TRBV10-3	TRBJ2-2	CAISEGQGISTGELFF
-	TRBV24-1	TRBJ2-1	CATSDAVTNEQFF
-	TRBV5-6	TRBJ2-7	CASTRRDSNYEQYF
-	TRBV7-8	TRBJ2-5	CASSLHRGETQYF
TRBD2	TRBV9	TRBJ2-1	CASSLRGGLVFNEQFF
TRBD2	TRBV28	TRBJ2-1	CASRPLAEPATGEAGYEQFF
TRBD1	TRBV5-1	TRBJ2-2	CASSDRAGTGELFF
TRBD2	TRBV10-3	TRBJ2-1	CAISNPRLADVGEQFF
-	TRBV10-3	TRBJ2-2	CAIKLETGELFF
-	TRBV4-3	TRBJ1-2	CASSQDMGGGYTF
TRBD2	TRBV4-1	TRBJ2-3	CASSQDNSAGVRADTQYF
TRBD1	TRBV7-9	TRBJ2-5	CASSLGRGQLSLQETQYF
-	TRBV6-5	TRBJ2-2	CASRKQGDTGELFF
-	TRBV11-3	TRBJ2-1	CASSLAGGRNEQFF
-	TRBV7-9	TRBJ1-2	CASSFGVGDYGYTF
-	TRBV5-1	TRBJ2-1	CASSVWAAGAQDEQFF
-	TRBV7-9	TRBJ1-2	CASSAAERPGGDYGYTF
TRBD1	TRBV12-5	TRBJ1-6	CASAVDRTNSPLHF
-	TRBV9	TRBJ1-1	CASSGTGVEAFF
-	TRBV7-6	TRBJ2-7	CASSLTSVTSYEQYF
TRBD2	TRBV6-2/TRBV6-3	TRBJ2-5	CASSLGTSGSFETQYF
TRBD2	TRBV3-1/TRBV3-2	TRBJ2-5	CASSQEWTSGGRKTQYF
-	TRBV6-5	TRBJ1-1	CASSPRGSTEAFF
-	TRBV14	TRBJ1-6	CASSLERAPSPLHF
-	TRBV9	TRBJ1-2	CASSPSNGVGYGYTF
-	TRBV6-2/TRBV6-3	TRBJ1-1	CASSYVGLLAFF
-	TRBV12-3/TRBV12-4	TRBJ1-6	CASSPSANSPLHF
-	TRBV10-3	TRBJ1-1	CAISEGGGRVTEAFF
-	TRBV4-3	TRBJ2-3	CASSQDHGTDTQYF
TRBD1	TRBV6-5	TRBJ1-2	CASSQGQVHGYTF
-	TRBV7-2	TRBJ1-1	CASSRFGLQNTEAFF
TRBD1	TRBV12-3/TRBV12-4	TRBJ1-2	CASSDTGEKGLAF
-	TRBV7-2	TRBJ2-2	CASSLVLGQNTGELFF
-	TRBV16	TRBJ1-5	CASSQSGGKQPQHF
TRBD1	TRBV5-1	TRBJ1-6	CASSTATGTDNSPLHF
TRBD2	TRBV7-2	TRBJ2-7	CASSLRASGAYEQYF
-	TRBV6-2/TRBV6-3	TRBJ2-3	CASSLTGGYTDTQYF
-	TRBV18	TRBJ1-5	CASSPRFGNQPQHF
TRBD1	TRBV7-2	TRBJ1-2	CASSYGPGTEGNTF
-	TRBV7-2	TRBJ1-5	CASSPQGGQPQHF
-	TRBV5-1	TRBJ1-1	CASSPTTVPNTEAFF
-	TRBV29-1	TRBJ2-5	CSGVYRAVGETQYF
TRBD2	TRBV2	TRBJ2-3	CASSELLAGTDTQYF
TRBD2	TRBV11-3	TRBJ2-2	CASSSGGTGELFF